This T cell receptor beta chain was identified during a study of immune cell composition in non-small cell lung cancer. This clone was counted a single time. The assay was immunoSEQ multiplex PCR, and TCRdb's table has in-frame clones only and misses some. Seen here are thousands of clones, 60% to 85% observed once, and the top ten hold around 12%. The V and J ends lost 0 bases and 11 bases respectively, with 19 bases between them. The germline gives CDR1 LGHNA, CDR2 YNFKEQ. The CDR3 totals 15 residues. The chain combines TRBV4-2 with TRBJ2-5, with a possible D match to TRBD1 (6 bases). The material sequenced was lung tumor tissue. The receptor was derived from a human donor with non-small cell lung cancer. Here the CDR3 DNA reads TGTGCCAGCAGCCAAGATTTAGGGACATTGAGTGAGCAGTACTTC. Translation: CASSQDLGTLSEQYF.